This TCR beta chain was identified during a study of CD8+CD57+ T cells in acquired aplastic anemia. Study-wide context: The mean DNA yield obtained from sorted CD4+ and CD8+ cells came to around 3 ug. The study's findings and limits: Significant differences in CD8+ Simpson's diversity were not observed between patients and controls. Overlap between patients and controls comprised about 28 CD8+ CDR3 sequences.

Patients chosen for sequencing had CD8+CD57+ cells that had expanded, as shown by flow cytometry. Severe acquired aplastic anemia was diagnosed in all patients. The use of genomic DNA as template underpinned the TCR beta VDJ and CDR3 profiling. TCRdb itself ran the reads through MiXCR, one entry per CDR3 protein. The data contain 260,000 or so distinct CDR3 sequences, 82% of them singletons. CDR1 is SEHNR and CDR2 is FQNEAQ in the germline V gene (reference sequence). This CDR3 comprises 16 residues. Concerning this clonotype itself: What it recognizes is unknown. One end of the junction does not line up with germline, which may come from a read error.

The chain is built from TRBV7-9 and TRBJ2-1, with D possibly being TRBD1 (5 bases). The specimen sequenced was sorted CD4+, CD8+, or CD8+CD57+ T cells (not recorded which) from PBMCs. The TCR originated in a human donor with aplastic anemia. The CDR3 DNA follows: TGTGCCAGCAGCTTTCTAGGGAACAAGGGGCCCCATGATCAGTTCTTC. Encoded protein: CASSFLGNKGPHDQFF.